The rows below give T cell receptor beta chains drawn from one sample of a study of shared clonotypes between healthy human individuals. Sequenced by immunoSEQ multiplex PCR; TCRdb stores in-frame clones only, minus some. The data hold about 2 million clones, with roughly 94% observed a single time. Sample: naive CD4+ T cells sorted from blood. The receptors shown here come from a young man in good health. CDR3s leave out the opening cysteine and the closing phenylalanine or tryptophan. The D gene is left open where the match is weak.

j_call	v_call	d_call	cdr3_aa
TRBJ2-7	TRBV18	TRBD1	ASSPDRVSYEQY
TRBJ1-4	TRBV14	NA	ASSQAFNEKLF
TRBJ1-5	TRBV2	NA	ASSETDQPQH
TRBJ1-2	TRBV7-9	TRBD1	ASSRSGTAHINYGYT
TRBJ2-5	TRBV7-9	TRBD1	ASSQTGAVGETQY
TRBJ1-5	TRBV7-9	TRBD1	ASSPSGQVNQPQH
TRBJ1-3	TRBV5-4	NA	ASSLGGGSGNTIY
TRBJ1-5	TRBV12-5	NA	ASGLNRNQPQH
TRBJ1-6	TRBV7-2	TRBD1	ASSGTGGSYNSPLH
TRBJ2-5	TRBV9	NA	ASSLSTRRETQY
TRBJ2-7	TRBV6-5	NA	ASSPLVGAYEQY
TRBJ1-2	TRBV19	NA	ASEGIGLGLNGYT
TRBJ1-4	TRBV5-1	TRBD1	ASSPDRDRGEKLF
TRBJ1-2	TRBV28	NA	ASSRRRDTGGGYT
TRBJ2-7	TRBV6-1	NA	ASSEGLAVSYEQY
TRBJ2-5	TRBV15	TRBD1	ATSRGGQGGETQY
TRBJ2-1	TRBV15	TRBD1	ATSLTLPGQSSYNEQF
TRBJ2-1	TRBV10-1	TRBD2	ASSAQLAGGVF
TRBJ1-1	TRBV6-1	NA	ASSAGGTTEAF
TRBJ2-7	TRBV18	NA	ASSGSSYEQY
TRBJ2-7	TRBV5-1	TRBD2	ASSLAVGLAGGQY
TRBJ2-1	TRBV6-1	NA	ASSALQAGITNEQF
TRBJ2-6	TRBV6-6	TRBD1	ASSARDRLRDVLT
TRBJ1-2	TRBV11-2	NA	ASSQGQNYGYT
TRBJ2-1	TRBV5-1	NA	ASSETGNNEQF
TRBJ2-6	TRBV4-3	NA	ASSRKTGPSGANVLT
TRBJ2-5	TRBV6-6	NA	ASSAGQGTFQETQY
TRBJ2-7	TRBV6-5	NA	ASSLASVPYEQY
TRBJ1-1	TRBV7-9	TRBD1	ASSLLQGVNPAGEAF